A selection of T cell receptor beta chains follows, all from one sample in a study of cytomegalovirus exposure and HLA in healthy donors. Repertoires were generated with immunoSEQ multiplex PCR, while TCRdb's copy carries only in-frame clones and drops some. The sample shows about 150,000 clones, approximately 86% of them seen only once. The sample taken for sequencing was PBMCs. All receptors come from a human donor in good health. Both conserved end residues are part of each CDR3. D genes are given only for firm matches. The size entry is marked missing in some rows and otherwise reads once, few, many or a size class.

D	size	V	J	CDR3	DNA
TRBD1	NA	TRBV18	TRBJ2-6	CASATGGVGANVLTF	TGTGCCAGCGCAACAGGGGGCGTTGGGGCCAACGTCCTGACTTTC
TRBD1	NA	TRBV5-1	TRBJ1-6	CASSPLGQVGSPLHF	TGCGCCAGCAGCCCCCTGGGACAGGTCGGATCACCCCTCCACTTT
TRBD2	NA	TRBV7-7	TRBJ2-7	CASSLEASGRSEQYF	TGTGCCAGCAGCTTAGAGGCTAGCGGGAGGAGTGAGCAGTACTTC
NA	NA	TRBV27	TRBJ1-6	CASSPLEGMSSYNSPLHF	TGTGCCAGCAGTCCCCTAGAGGGCATGAGCTCCTATAATTCACCCCTCCACTTT
TRBD1	NA	TRBV6-4	TRBJ1-2	CASSDSIPGQGGFYGYTF	TGTGCCAGCAGTGACTCCATTCCGGGACAGGGGGGCTTCTATGGCTACACCTTC
TRBD1	NA	TRBV7-9	TRBJ2-1	CASSSLSDRDRNEQFF	TGTGCCAGCAGCTCTCTGTCGGACAGGGATAGGAATGAGCAGTTCTTC
NA	NA	TRBV28	TRBJ1-2	CASSSRVSGYTF	TGTGCCAGCAGTTCCAGGGTAAGCGGCTACACCTTC
TRBD2	NA	TRBV11-3	TRBJ2-1	CASSLTVSGDVPEQFF	TGTGCCAGCAGCTTAACGGTCAGCGGGGACGTTCCTGAGCAGTTCTTC
NA	NA	TRBV11-1	TRBJ1-3	CASRQNSGNTIYF	TGTGCCAGCAGGCAGAACTCTGGAAACACCATATATTTT
NA	NA	TRBV5-1	TRBJ2-5	CASSLGSMYLGYQETQYF	TGCGCCAGCAGCTTGGGGTCTATGTACCTAGGCTATCAAGAGACCCAGTACTTC
NA	NA	TRBV7-2	TRBJ2-7	CASSFGGSSYEQYF	TGTGCCAGCAGCTTCGGGGGTAGCTCCTACGAGCAGTACTTC
TRBD1	once	TRBV28	TRBJ1-5	CASSPHKDRGNNQPQHF	TGTGCCAGCAGTCCCCATAAGGACAGGGGAAACAATCAGCCCCAGCATTTT
TRBD1	few	TRBV7-6	TRBJ2-7	CASSSPWGQGAFDEQYF	TGTGCCAGCAGCTCACCATGGGGACAGGGGGCTTTTGACGAGCAGTACTTC
NA	NA	TRBV7-9	TRBJ1-1	CASSPPRRGDTEAFF	TGTGCCAGCAGCCCCCCACGCAGGGGAGACACTGAAGCTTTCTTT
NA	NA	TRBV5-4	TRBJ2-1	CASSLEAAEQFF	TGTGCCAGCAGCTTGGAGGCAGCGGAGCAGTTCTTC
NA	NA	TRBV4-1	TRBJ2-1	CASSLRLPSGEQFF	TGCGCCAGCAGCCTTCGACTACCCTCGGGTGAGCAGTTCTTC
TRBD2	NA	TRBV5-1	TRBJ2-1	CASSLTSGSHNEQFF	TGCGCCAGCAGCTTGACTAGCGGGAGCCACAATGAGCAGTTCTTC
TRBD2	few	TRBV19	TRBJ2-1	CASRMAGGSGEQFF	TGTGCCAGTAGGATGGCGGGGGGGAGTGGTGAGCAGTTCTTC
NA	NA	TRBV4-1	TRBJ1-1	CASSQVRGGNTEAFF	TGCGCCAGCAGCCAAGTGAGGGGAGGGAACACTGAAGCTTTCTTT
NA	NA	TRBV13	TRBJ1-2	CASSAFGYGGYTF	TGTGCCAGCAGCGCCTTCGGGTACGGTGGCTACACCTTC
NA	NA	TRBV7-2	TRBJ1-4	CASSLVYGVNEKLFF	TGTGCCAGCAGCTTAGTATATGGAGTTAATGAAAAACTGTTTTTT
NA	once	TRBV7-2	TRBJ1-6	CASSLAGTMGPYSPLHF	TGTGCCAGCAGCTTAGCGGGGACAATGGGCCCTTATTCACCCCTCCACTTT
TRBD1	NA	TRBV15	TRBJ1-5	CATSRDQGADQPQHF	TGTGCCACCAGCAGAGACCAGGGGGCGGATCAGCCCCAGCATTTT
TRBD2	NA	TRBV6-6	TRBJ2-7	CASSYFGTSTYEQYF	TGTGCCAGCAGTTACTTCGGGACTAGTACTTACGAGCAGTACTTC
NA	NA	TRBV6-6	TRBJ2-1	CASSYLTSVDNEQFF	TGTGCCAGCAGTTATCTTACTAGTGTTGACAATGAGCAGTTCTTC
NA	NA	TRBV2	TRBJ1-3	CASTREGNTIYF	TGTGCCAGCACGAGAGAAGGAAACACCATATATTTT
NA	NA	TRBV10-3	TRBJ1-5	CAIGGGNQPQHF	TGTGCCATCGGGGGGGGCAATCAGCCCCAGCATTTT
NA	NA	TRBV19	TRBJ1-5	CASSRGVNQPQHF	TGTGCCAGTAGTCGGGGGGTGAATCAGCCCCAGCATTTT
NA	NA	TRBV28	TRBJ2-1	CASSFTGSRFNEQFF	TGTGCCAGCAGTTTCACAGGGTCTCGTTTCAATGAGCAGTTCTTC
NA	once	TRBV7-2	TRBJ1-1	CASTSTSGAVVAFF	TGTGCCAGCACTTCCACTAGCGGCGCGGTTGTAGCTTTCTTT
NA	NA	TRBV7-8	TRBJ1-2	CASSFGLPANYGYTF	TGTGCCAGCAGCTTCGGACTGCCAGCTAACTATGGCTACACCTTC
NA	NA	TRBV7-3	TRBJ2-1	CASSFGPSSYNEQFF	TGTGCCAGCAGCTTTGGTCCGAGCTCCTACAATGAGCAGTTCTTC
NA	few	TRBV25-1	TRBJ2-7	CASSEPDNYEQYF	TGTGCCAGCAGTGAACCGGACAACTACGAGCAGTACTTC
NA	NA	TRBV1	TRBJ2-1	CTTPRRQRDYTGNEQFF	TGCACCACCCCCAGAAGGCAGCGGGACTACACCGGCAATGAGCAGTTCTTC